This T cell receptor (beta chain) was sequenced in a study of cytomegalovirus exposure and HLA in healthy donors (dated by TCRdb to the late 2010s). Study-level background: In an earlier analysis of under 600 of the donors, 276 Gb of sequence data and some 120 million unique TCR beta sequences from about 180 million T cells were reported. Besides the first cohort of more than 650 subjects, a separate validation cohort made up of 120 different subjects was used. An early release covering over 500 HLA-typed donors comprised 250 to 350 gigabases of sequencing data and some 79 million unique TCR sequences. In a later genetic analysis, genome-wide SNP genotypes for about three fifths of the roughly 670 donors were used, and that subset was treated as a discovery cohort. To predict cytomegalovirus infection status, the study brought together high-throughput TCR immunosequencing, statistical association of individual TCRs with disease status, and machine learning. Donor age, sex, ethnicity and CMV serostatus were compiled alongside the repertoire data. Typing coverage varied by locus: about 629-640 donors for A, B, C, DRB1 and DQB1; 500 to 550 for DQA1; around 570 for DPA1; some 470 for DPB1. Across 300 to 500 genotyped donors of the cohort, an average of approximately 240,000 unique TCR beta nucleotide sequences per donor were sequenced, and roughly a sixth of those sequences were non-productive. The study aimed to test whether signatures of past pathogen exposure could be identified by cataloging public T cell receptors. A later analysis re-analyzed previously published TCR beta repertoires from about 730 donors and added high-resolution HLA genotyping to study TCR occurrence patterns. All discovery cohort repertoires had been generated on a single sequencing platform. HLA typing covered class I and class II loci at four-digit resolution. Because of strong linkage in the cohort, roughly five DR-DQ haplotypes were treated as single units for association and clustering. An earlier analysis of approximately 500 of the donors applied high-throughput TCR beta sequencing to assess whether each TCR beta V gene segment acted as functional or pseudogenic. The T cell repertoires of 700 or so subjects were profiled by immunosequencing and related to cytomegalovirus serostatus. The genetic ancestry cluster associated with self-reported Caucasian donors included over 65% of the 398 genotyped donors. The later analysis used no new phenotypic data to find candidate immune exposures, relying instead on TCR beta sequences and their occurrence across donors.

Library generation was performed with the immunoSEQ multiplex PCR assay. A mixture of 60 forward primers for TCR Vbeta segments and 13 reverse primers for TCR Jbeta segments was used in the multiplex PCR. A multiplex PCR assay on genomic DNA amplified the CDR3 region of rearranged TCR beta genes. Amplified TCR beta libraries were sequenced as 87-base-pair reads on the Illumina HiSeq System. Concerning the study's data processing: A later analysis tallied roughly 76 million unique TCR beta chains across the 660 or so repertoires, and roughly 11 million of those chains were shared by two or more donors. Raw reads were error-corrected and collapsed into unique sequences with a nearest-neighbor algorithm that merged closely related sequences to remove PCR and sequencing errors. Alignment of CDR3 sequences to IMGT reference sequences was used to assign V, D and J gene segments. For a sequence to be retained, at least a six-nucleotide match to both a V gene segment and a J gene segment was required. A rearrangement was called productive if the CDR3 had no stop codons and remained in frame with V and J, and every other rearrangement was called non-productive. Following IMGT convention, CDR3 was defined as the stretch from the second conserved V-encoded cysteine up to the conserved J-encoded phenylalanine. Sequences without an unambiguous match to a single V gene segment were excluded from the earlier analysis of 450 to 750 of the donors. An earlier analysis of 587 of the donors called V segments functional above 56.7% productive rearrangements and segregating when the between-donor standard deviation exceeded 5%. To diagnose cytomegalovirus status from the catalog of TCR beta chain sequences, a statistical classification framework was built. In a later analysis, V and J genes were assigned by comparing TCR nucleotide sequences against IMGT/GENE-DB human TR gene sequences. A later analysis assigned CDR3 sequences and most-parsimonious VDJ recombination scenarios with the TCRdist pipeline. In a later analysis, every TCR beta chain was defined by the combination of its CDR3 amino acid sequence and its V-gene family, and reads without a unique V-gene family were dropped. A later analysis removed 592 highly shared, low-generation-probability nucleotide sequences to deal with suspected cross-contamination and a sequencing artifact. A later analysis calculated a clonal expansion index for each public chain from normalized within-repertoire ranks of inferred template counts. Generation probabilities in a later analysis came from a VDJ recombination model fitted to out-of-frame rearrangements, and those results were checked against IGoR. A later analysis scored TCR-TCR, TCR-HLA and TCR-CMV co-occurrence with hypergeometric tests, applying a repertoire-size bias correction to TCR pairs. In a later analysis, false discovery rates were estimated by permuting HLA or CMV assignments 20 times. In a later analysis, co-occurring TCRs were grouped with DBSCAN, and TCRdist sequence similarity was added when clustering was performed within HLA-allele-positive subsets. Repertoires with fewer than 30,000 or more than 120,000 public chains were left out of co-occurrence clustering, as were about 5 repertoires with anomalous nucleotide sharing. Drawn from immuneACCESS, this table holds only the in-frame rearrangements with V and J called that TCRdb kept. Clones are partly lost; checked studies trace under half to an unresolved V gene and leave the rest unexplained. That table supplies the V and J calls and clone size; D and trimming were determined from the DNA. This sample is represented by about 160,000 clones; roughly 72% of them were singletons. The top ten hold roughly 7.1% of the sample.

Comments on this clone: Its antigen remains undetermined. No much larger clone exists at a distance of one base, and base qualities are not known.

The cohort consisted of hundreds of healthy bone marrow donors. At the time of sampling, all cohort members were nominally healthy, though unrecorded immune exposures were likely present. The donor tested CMV seropositive, placing the donor among the 290 or so seropositive members of the cohort. Every donor gave a peripheral blood sample, and the peripheral blood mononuclear cells from that sample were used for TCR beta sequencing. Genomic DNA extraction from the blood cell samples was performed with the Qiagen DNeasy Blood Extraction Kit. Study-wide conclusions, independent of this receptor: In a later analysis, the rate of TCR association differed among HLA loci, with DRB1 alleles having the most associated TCRs and HLA-C alleles having the fewest. Compared with equally common non-associated chains, HLA-associated TCR beta chains in a later analysis were more clonally expanded and had lower generation probabilities. While some public TCRs were present in many individuals, most TCR sequences turned up only very rarely across donors. Immune exposure information for the cohort was limited to CMV serostatus. A further reported finding was that TCR beta sequences accurately predicted the HLA-A and HLA-B alleles for most subjects in the first cohort. A group of highly shared sequence variants was considered likely to be a technical artifact of the sequencing pipeline. When HLA alleles, especially DR and DQ, strongly co-occurred, attributing TCR associations to individual alleles was difficult. According to a later analysis, parvovirus B19, influenza, CMV and Epstein-Barr virus appeared linked to several top co-occurrence clusters. In vitro tests confirmed that a few of the cytomegalovirus-associated TCR beta chains recognize cytomegalovirus antigens. The study gave a list of 150 to 200 TCR beta chains associated with cytomegalovirus. Roughly uniform sequencing depth across donors was assumed in presence/absence analyses, although this assumption may not hold. The authors suggested that the approach could potentially be generalized to other disease states and immunological phenotypes. Correlated functional status among segregating V segments might be attributable to linkage disequilibrium, but an unknown experimental factor could not be ruled out. Compared with the 666-donor mean, donors in an Asian-associated ancestry cluster had fewer N-insertions in productive TCRs, according to a later genetic analysis. Only TCR beta chains were sequenced in this cohort, and the absence of alpha or paired-chain data limited detectable features. Because counts were too low, around 17 rarely observed V segments, including chromosome 9 orphons, were left out of the earlier analysis of 500 to 750 of the donors. An association between a missense DCLRE1C variant and V-gene and J-gene trimming of TCR beta chains was found in a later genetic analysis and replicated in an independent cohort. In an earlier analysis of approximately 590 of the donors, most TCR beta V segments appeared in productive rearrangements about 87% or about 30% of the time, broadly matching IMGT annotations. Because HLA typing was unavailable for some donors at each locus, only the typed subset was used in association tests. Specific HLA alleles were associated with 18,000 or so TCR beta sequences at a false discovery rate of 0.05 in a later analysis. The classifier was reported to diagnose cytomegalovirus status with high specificity and sensitivity in both the original cohort and the validation cohort. A later analysis found that most CMV-associated TCR beta chains appeared HLA-restricted, with HLA associations seemingly driven largely by CMV exposure.

The receptor comes from a man in his forties in good health and CMV-seropositive. The sequenced material came from PBMCs.

The CDR3 in this case is CASSLRTGNTEAFF. The DNA sequence reads TGCGCCAGCAGCCTTCGGACAGGGAACACTGAAGCTTTCTTT. In this chain, TRBV4-3 is recombined with TRBJ1-1; TRBD1 fits 7 bases in the junction. The germline V and J ends show losses of 4 bases and 1 base respectively, and no gene match explains 3 bases of the junction. Including cysteine and phenylalanine, the CDR3 has 14 amino acids. Kept here is only the CDR3 DNA, which spans 42 bases and is read in frame from base 1. CDR1 is given as LGHNA and CDR2 as YSLEER, both from the germline V gene.